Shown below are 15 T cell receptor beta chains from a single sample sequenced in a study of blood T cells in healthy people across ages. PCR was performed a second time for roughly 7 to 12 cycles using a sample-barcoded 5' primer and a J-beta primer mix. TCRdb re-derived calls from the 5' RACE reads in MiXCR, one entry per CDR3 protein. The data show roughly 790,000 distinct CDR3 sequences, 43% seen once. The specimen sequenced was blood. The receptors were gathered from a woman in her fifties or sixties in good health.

The CDR3 region is CASTSTTREETQYF. The CDR3 region has the DNA TGTGCCAGCACCTCGACCACGCGAGAGGAGACCCAGTACTTC. The chain carries TRBV12-3 or TRBV12-4 and TRBJ2-5; no clear D. The CDR3 consists of 14 residues. The V gene lost 7 bases and the J gene lost 5 bases, with 17 bases spanning the gap.

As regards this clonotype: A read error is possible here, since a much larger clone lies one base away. The CDR3 reads CASSLGASRSYNEQFF. CDR3 nucleotide sequence: TGCGCCAGCAGCTTGGGGGCTAGCAGGAGCTACAATGAGCAGTTCTTC. V and J are TRBV5-1 and TRBJ2-1; TRBD2 is a possible D gene (5 bases). The CDR3 length is 16 residues. Trimming removed 0 bases at V and 3 bases at J, with 13 bases between. The germline V gene encodes CDR1 SGHRS and CDR2 YFSETQ.

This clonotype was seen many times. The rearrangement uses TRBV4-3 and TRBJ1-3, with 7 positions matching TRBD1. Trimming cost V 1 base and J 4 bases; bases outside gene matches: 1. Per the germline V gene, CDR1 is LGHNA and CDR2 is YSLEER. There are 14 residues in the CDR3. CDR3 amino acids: CASSQGTGGNTIYF. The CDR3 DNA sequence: TGCGCCAGCAGCCAAGGGACAGGAGGAAACACCATATATTTT.

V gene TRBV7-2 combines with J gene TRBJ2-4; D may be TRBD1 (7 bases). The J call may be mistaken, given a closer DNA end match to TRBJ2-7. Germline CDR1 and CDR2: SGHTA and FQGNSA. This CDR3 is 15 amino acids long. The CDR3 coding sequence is TGTGCCAGCAGCTCCGGGGGCGGACAGGTCCACGAGCAGTACTTC. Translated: CASSSGGGQVHEQYF.

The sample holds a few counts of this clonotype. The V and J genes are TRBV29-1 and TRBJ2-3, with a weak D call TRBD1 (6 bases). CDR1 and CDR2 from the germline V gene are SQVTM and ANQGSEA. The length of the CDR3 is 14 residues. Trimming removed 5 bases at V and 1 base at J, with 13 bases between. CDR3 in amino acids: CSVNRATRTDTQYF. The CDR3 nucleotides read TGCAGCGTTAACAGGGCTACTCGCACAGATACGCAGTATTTT.

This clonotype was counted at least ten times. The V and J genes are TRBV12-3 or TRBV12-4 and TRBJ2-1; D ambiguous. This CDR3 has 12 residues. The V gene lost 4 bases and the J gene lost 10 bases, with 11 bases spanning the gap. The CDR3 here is CASSSTVTEQFF. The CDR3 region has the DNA TGTGCCAGCAGTTCTACAGTAACCGAGCAGTTCTTC.

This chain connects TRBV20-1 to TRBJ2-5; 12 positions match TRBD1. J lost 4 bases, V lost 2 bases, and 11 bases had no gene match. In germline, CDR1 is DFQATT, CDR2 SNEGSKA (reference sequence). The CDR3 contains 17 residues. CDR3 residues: CSARPPGGTGGSETQYF. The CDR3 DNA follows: TGCAGTGCTAGACCCCCCGGTGGGACAGGGGGCTCAGAGACCCAGTACTTC.

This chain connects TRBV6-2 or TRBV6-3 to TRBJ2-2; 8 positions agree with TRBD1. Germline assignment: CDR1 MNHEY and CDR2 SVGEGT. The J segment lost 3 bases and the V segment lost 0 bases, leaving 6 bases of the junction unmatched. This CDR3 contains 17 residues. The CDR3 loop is CASSYSRTGMDTGELFF. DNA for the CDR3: TGTGCCAGCAGTTACTCACGGACAGGGATGGACACCGGGGAGCTGTTTTTT.

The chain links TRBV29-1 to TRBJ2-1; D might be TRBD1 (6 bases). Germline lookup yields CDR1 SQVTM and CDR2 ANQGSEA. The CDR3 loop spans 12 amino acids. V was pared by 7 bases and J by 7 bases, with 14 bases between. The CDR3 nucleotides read TGCAGCGGAGGGGGTGGTTGGAATGAGCAGTTCTTC. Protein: CSGGGGWNEQFF.

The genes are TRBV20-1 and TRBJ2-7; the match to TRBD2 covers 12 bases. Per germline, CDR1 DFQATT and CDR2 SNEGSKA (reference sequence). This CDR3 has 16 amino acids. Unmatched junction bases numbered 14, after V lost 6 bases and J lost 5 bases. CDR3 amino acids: CSAPATSGRLPDEQYF. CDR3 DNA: TGCAGTGCCCCGGCTACTAGCGGGAGGCTCCCGGACGAGCAGTACTTC.

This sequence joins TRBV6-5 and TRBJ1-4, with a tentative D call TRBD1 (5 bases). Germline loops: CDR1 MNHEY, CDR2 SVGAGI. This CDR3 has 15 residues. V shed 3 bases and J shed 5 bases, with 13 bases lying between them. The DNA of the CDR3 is TGTGCCAGCAGTTATAGGGGATCGAGCAATGAAAAACTGTTTTTT. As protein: CASSYRGSSNEKLFF.

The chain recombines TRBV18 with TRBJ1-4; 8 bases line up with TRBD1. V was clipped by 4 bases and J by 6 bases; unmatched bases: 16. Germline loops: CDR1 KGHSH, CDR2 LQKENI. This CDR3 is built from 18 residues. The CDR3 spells CASSLIAIGQGKDEKLFF. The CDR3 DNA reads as TGTGCCAGCTCACTTATTGCGATCGGACAGGGAAAAGATGAAAAACTGTTTTTT.

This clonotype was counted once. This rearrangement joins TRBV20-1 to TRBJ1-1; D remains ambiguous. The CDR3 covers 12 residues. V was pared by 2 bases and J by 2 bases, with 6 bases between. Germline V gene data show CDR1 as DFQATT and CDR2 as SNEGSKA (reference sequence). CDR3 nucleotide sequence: TGCAGTGCTAGAAAGTTCAACACTGAAGCTTTCTTT. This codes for CSARKFNTEAFF.

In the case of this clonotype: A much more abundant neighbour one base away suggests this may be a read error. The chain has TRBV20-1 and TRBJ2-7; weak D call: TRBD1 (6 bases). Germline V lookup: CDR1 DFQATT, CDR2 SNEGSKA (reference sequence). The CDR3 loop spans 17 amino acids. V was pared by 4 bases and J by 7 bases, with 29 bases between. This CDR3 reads CSAMTLGAGLGHNEQYF. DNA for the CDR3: TGCAGTGCTATGACCCTGGGAGCCGGGTTGGGACACAATGAGCAGTACTTC.

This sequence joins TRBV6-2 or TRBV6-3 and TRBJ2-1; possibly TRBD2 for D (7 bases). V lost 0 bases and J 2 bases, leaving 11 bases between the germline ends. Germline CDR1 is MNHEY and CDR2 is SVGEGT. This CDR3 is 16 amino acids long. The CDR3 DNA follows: TGTGCCAGCAGTTACTCGAGGGGGGGAACCTACAATGAGCAGTTCTTC. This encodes CASSYSRGGTYNEQFF.